This entry lists 24 T cell receptor beta chains sequenced from one sample in a study of early T cells in non-severe SARS-CoV-2 infection. TCRdb recomputed calls from the 5' RACE reads with MiXCR, one row per CDR3 protein. The sample lists about 80,000 distinct CDR3 sequences, about 12% occurring once. Sequencing was carried out using whole blood. Every receptor here comes from an adult who was a healthcare worker with PCR-confirmed SARS-CoV-2 infection or an uninfected control (not recorded which).

This clonotype was seen a handful of times. The chain employs TRBV6-6 and TRBJ1-1; possibly TRBD1 for D (5 bases). This CDR3 is built from 13 residues. V was pared by 2 bases and J by 5 bases, with 9 bases between. Germline V lookup: CDR1 MNHNY, CDR2 SVGAGI (reference sequence). This CDR3 is CASSYRGETEAFF. The CDR3, as DNA: TGTGCCAGCAGTTACAGGGGAGAAACTGAAGCTTTCTTT.

In its sample, this clonotype was seen a few times. The gene calls are TRBV12-3 or TRBV12-4 and TRBJ2-7, with TRBD1 matching 7 bases. V lost 3 bases to trimming and J lost 1 base; unmatched junction nucleotides: 3. This CDR3 region has 14 residues. The CDR3 coding sequence is TGTGCCAGCAGTTTGTCGGGACAGTCCTACGAGCAGTACTTC. The encoded protein is CASSLSGQSYEQYF.

This chain links TRBV20-1 with TRBJ1-1; 7 bases are shared with TRBD1. J was trimmed by 6 bases and V by 1 base; bases with no gene match: 8. Per germline, CDR1 DFQATT and CDR2 SNEGSKA (reference sequence). The CDR3 loop spans 14 amino acids. The CDR3 sequence is CSARATETGPEAFF. CDR3 in DNA: TGCAGTGCTAGAGCCACCGAGACAGGGCCTGAAGCTTTCTTT.

This sequence joins TRBV4-1 and TRBJ2-7, with 7 positions matching TRBD1. Germline CDR1 MGHRA, CDR2 YSYEKL. Trimming took 3 bases from V and 3 from J; bases not matched to a gene: 8. The CDR3 contains 15 residues. CDR3 sequence (DNA): TGCGCCAGCAGCCAGGGGATGGGACAGAGCTACGAGCAGTACTTC. Translation gives CASSQGMGQSYEQYF.

The CDR3 coding sequence is TGCAGCGTTGTGCGCGACAGCCCCGGGGAGCTGTTTTTT. This codes for CSVVRDSPGELFF. J is TRBJ2-2 and V is TRBV29-1; a weak D match, TRBD1 (5 bases). CDR3 length: 13 amino acids. Trimming took off 4 bases at V and 6 bases at J, with 12 bases between the two ends. Germline V CDR1 and CDR2: SQVTM, ANQGSEA.

With regard to this clonotype: A much larger clone is a single base away; this may be a read error. The V and J genes are TRBV20-1 and TRBJ2-7; no definite D call. Per the germline V gene, CDR1 is DFQATT and CDR2 is SNEGSKA (reference sequence). The CDR3 runs to 13 residues. This CDR3 reads CSGLSRSSYEQCF. The CDR3 nucleotides read TGCAGTGGACTGTCCCGTAGCTCCTACGAGCAGTGCTTC.

In this sample, this clonotype turned up a few times. The chain joins TRBV20-1 to TRBJ2-1; 7 bases line up with TRBD2. The germline V gene encodes CDR1 DFQATT and CDR2 SNEGSKA (reference sequence). The CDR3 is made up of 16 amino acids. J was trimmed by 4 bases and V by 4 bases; bases with no gene match: 13. This CDR3 reads CSATPLAPETYNEQFF. The CDR3, as DNA: TGCAGTGCTACCCCACTAGCGCCAGAAACTTACAATGAGCAGTTCTTC.

V and J are TRBV29-1 and TRBJ1-2; D possibly corresponds to TRBD1 (6 bases). This CDR3 spans 14 amino acids. Per germline, CDR1 SQVTM and CDR2 ANQGSEA. The V end was cut by 4 bases, the J end by 2 bases, with 14 bases between. CDR3 DNA: TGCAGCGTTGTGGGGGGCAGCTGGAACTATGGCTACACCTTC. Its protein product is CSVVGGSWNYGYTF. The full variable domain, rest sourced from reference TRBV29-1 and TRBJ1-2, is SAVISQKPSRDICQRGTSLTIQCQVDSQVTMMFWYRQQPGQSLTLIATANQGSEATYESGFVIDKFPISRPNLTFSTLTVSNMSPEDSSIYLCSVVGGSWNYGYTFGSGTRLTVV.

The V call is TRBV24-1, the J call TRBJ2-7; 11 bases are a match to TRBD1. The CDR3 consists of 13 residues. Germline V gives CDR1 KGHDR, CDR2 SFDVKD. Trimming took 9 bases from V and 3 from J; bases not matched to a gene: 3. The CDR3 spells CATGTGGIYEQYF. Here the CDR3 DNA reads TGTGCCACCGGGACAGGGGGAATCTACGAGCAGTACTTC.

In its sample, this clonotype was seen many times. The V gene is TRBV3-1, the J gene TRBJ2-2; D gene unclear. CDR1 is LGHDT, CDR2 YNNKEL, per germline (reference sequence). Between the trimmed V and J ends, which lost 6 bases and 4 bases, there was a span of 15 bases. This CDR3 is 15 amino acids long. In nucleotides, the CDR3 is TGTGCCAGCAGGGGCGGAGTACTGGGCACCGGGGAGCTGTTTTTT. Translation: CASRGGVLGTGELFF.

This clonotype was detected a few times. V is TRBV18 and J is TRBJ1-6; possible D gene TRBD1, 5 bases. Per germline, CDR1 KGHSH and CDR2 LQKENI. Trimming stripped 1 base from V and 12 bases from J, with 22 bases between. The CDR3 runs 17 residues. CDR3 nucleotide sequence: TGTGCCAGCTCACCACGGGTCCCCCCGGGGCTCCAGGAACCCCTCCACTTT. This gives the protein CASSPRVPPGLQEPLHF.

This clonotype was observed many times. J is TRBJ2-7 and V is TRBV24-1; D not certain. The CDR3 extends over 11 amino acids. The germline gives CDR1 KGHDR, CDR2 SFDVKD. V was pared by 5 bases and J by 4 bases, with 5 bases between. CDR3 protein: CATSVGYEQYF. Written as DNA, the CDR3 is TGTGCCACCAGTGTTGGGTACGAGCAGTACTTC.

This clonotype has at least ten counts. The genes are TRBV28 and TRBJ1-5; D ambiguous. CDR1 is MDHEN and CDR2 is SYDVKM in the germline V gene. Deletions cut 8 bases from V and 7 bases from J, with 12 bases between. This CDR3 has 12 amino acids. The CDR3 bases are TGTGCCAGCCGGGAGGGAGGCCAGCCCCAGCATTTT. This codes for CASREGGQPQHF. Full variable domain (missing parts from reference TRBV28 and TRBJ1-5): DVKVTQSSRYLVKRTGEKVFLECVQDMDHENMFWYRQDPGLGLRLIYFSYDVKMKEKGDIPEGYSVSREKKERFSLILESASTNQTSMYLCASREGGQPQHFGDGTRLSIL.

This clonotype has only a few counts. The DNA for the CDR3 is TGCAGTGTACCGTCTAGGGGGACCTACTCCTACGAGCAGTACTTC. Translated, it gives CSVPSRGTYSYEQYF. J is TRBJ2-7 and V is TRBV20-1; a weak D match, TRBD1 (6 bases). The CDR3 is 15 residues long. Germline V gene lookup returns CDR1 DFQATT and CDR2 SNEGSKA (reference sequence). Trimming stripped 7 bases from V and 0 bases from J, with 19 bases between.

This chain links TRBV19 with TRBJ2-3; 11 bases align to TRBD2. The germline V gene encodes CDR1 LNHDA and CDR2 SQIVND (reference sequence). The trim removed 10 bases at V and 1 base at J, leaving 10 bases unmatched. There are 16 residues in the CDR3. CDR3 DNA sequence: TGTGCCACAAGGACTAGCGGGCGACTCCGCACAGATACGCAGTATTTT. Residues: CATRTSGRLRTDTQYF.

This clonotype was recorded many times. This rearrangement joins TRBV11-2 to TRBJ1-1; D unresolved. The length of the CDR3 is 12 residues. Per germline, CDR1 SGHAT and CDR2 FQNNGV. Trimming removed 4 bases at V and 7 bases at J, with 10 bases between. Here the CDR3 DNA reads TGTGCCAGCAGCTCCGTGACGGTTGAAGCTTTCTTT. This translates into CASSSVTVEAFF.

The V and J genes are TRBV2 and TRBJ1-6; 7 bases match TRBD1. From germline, CDR1 is SNHLY and CDR2 FYNNEI. This CDR3 comprises 13 residues. The ends lost 6 bases at V and 7 bases at J; junction bases unmatched: 3. The CDR3 sequence: CASRETGNSPLHF. Here the CDR3 DNA reads TGTGCCAGCAGAGAGACAGGGAATTCACCCCTCCACTTT.

This chain joins TRBV6-4 and TRBJ2-2; TRBD2 matches 11 bases. CDR1 MRHNA and CDR2 SNTAGT come from the germline V gene. V dropped 5 bases and J dropped 4; count of bases not matched to a gene: 6. This CDR3 region has 16 residues. CDR3 loop: CASSPLAGGLTGELFF. The CDR3 DNA follows: TGTGCCAGCAGTCCTCTAGCGGGGGGCCTCACCGGGGAGCTGTTTTTT.

Ten or more counts support this clonotype. The chain joins TRBV3-1 to TRBJ1-5; D gene ambiguous. The CDR3 length is 14 residues. V was shortened by 5 bases and J by 6 bases, with 14 bases between the two germline ends. Per the germline V gene, CDR1 is LGHDT and CDR2 is YNNKEL (reference sequence). The CDR3 here is CASSSRTGGQPQHF. The CDR3 bases are TGTGCCAGCAGCTCCCGGACGGGTGGTCAGCCCCAGCATTTT.

The chain has TRBV3-1 and TRBJ2-7, with D tentatively TRBD2 (7 bases). Germline CDR1 is LGHDT and CDR2 is YNNKEL (reference sequence). The V end was cut by 5 bases, the J end by 6 bases, with 14 bases between. The CDR3 is 13 amino acids. The CDR3 protein is CASSFGGRPEQYF. As DNA, the CDR3 is TGTGCCAGCAGCTTCGGGGGGCGCCCCGAGCAGTACTTC.

This clonotype was counted only a few times. This sequence joins TRBV12-3 or TRBV12-4 and TRBJ2-7; a possible D gene is TRBD2 (5 bases). The CDR3 consists of 11 residues. Trimming left V 6 bases short and J 6 bases short, with 9 bases between. The CDR3 DNA reads TGTGCCAGCAGCCTCCGGGGCGAGCAGTACTTC. Translation gives CASSLRGEQYF.

This clonotype was seen a handful of times. The rearrangement joins TRBV30 to TRBJ1-1; D ambiguous. V lost 2 bases to trimming and J lost 1 base, with 11 bases between them. Germline CDR1 GTSNPN, CDR2 SVGIG (reference sequence). The CDR3 covers 14 residues. The CDR3 nucleotides read TGTGCCTGGAGTACCGGAAAGACGAACACTGAAGCTTTCTTT. This gives the protein CAWSTGKTNTEAFF.

CDR3 sequence: CSVADGNSYEQYF. The CDR3 nucleotides read TGCAGCGTCGCTGACGGAAACTCCTACGAGCAGTACTTC. The chain has TRBV29-1 and TRBJ2-7; D is unclear. Germline V gene data show CDR1 as SQVTM and CDR2 as ANQGSEA. The CDR3 consists of 13 residues. The germline V and J ends were trimmed by 6 bases and 0 bases, with 12 bases remaining between them.

This clonotype was observed many times. Compared with germline, one end of the junction differs, possibly owing to a read error. This sequence joins TRBV19 and TRBJ2-2, with D perhaps TRBD1 or TRBD2 (5 bases each). Germline CDR1 is LNHDA and CDR2 is SQIVND (reference sequence). CDR3 length: 15 residues. This CDR3 is CASCMTVGGTGELFF. In DNA form, the CDR3 reads TGTGCCAGTTGTATGACAGTCGGAGGAACCGGGGAGCTGTTTTTT.